Shown below are 8 T cell receptor beta chains from a single sample sequenced in a study of T cell responses to AZD1222 COVID-19 vaccine. The assay was immunoSEQ multiplex PCR, and TCRdb's table has in-frame clones only and misses some. This sample has some 120,000 clones, with approximately 93% found just once. The sequencing here drew on peripheral blood, taken on day 0 of AZD1222 vaccination. The source is an adult in good health.

This clone was counted a single time. The V and J genes are TRBV2 and TRBJ2-7, with 13 positions matching TRBD2. The CDR3 loop spans 16 amino acids. The junction had 7 bases not matched to a gene; V was cut back by 8 bases and J by 0 bases. Per germline, CDR1 SNHLY and CDR2 FYNNEI. CDR3 sequence (DNA): TGTGCCAGCCTGATTGGGACTAGCGGGAACTCCTACGAGCAGTACTTC. It specifies CASLIGTSGNSYEQYF.

J is TRBJ1-1 and V is TRBV27; D may be TRBD1 (5 bases). Per the germline V gene, CDR1 is MNHEY and CDR2 is SMNVEV (reference sequence). This CDR3 has 13 amino acids. Trimming cost V 4 bases and J 7 bases, with 13 bases left between them. The CDR3 loop is CASSYGTQGEAFF. As DNA, the CDR3 is TGTGCCAGCAGTTATGGGACTCAAGGTGAAGCTTTCTTT.

V and J are TRBV19 and TRBJ2-3, with 7 nucleotides matching TRBD2. Germline values: CDR1 LNHDA, CDR2 SQIVND (reference sequence). V shed 9 bases, J shed 8 bases, and the junction held 11 bases outside the gene matches. The CDR3 totals 13 residues. The CDR3 DNA sequence: TGTGCCAGCCGAGCGGGATCCCGGGGTACGCAGTATTTT. Encoded protein: CASRAGSRGTQYF.

The CDR3 DNA sequence: TGTGCCAGTAAAAGGGGTGAAGCTTTCTTT. This encodes CASKRGEAFF. The chain uses TRBV19 and TRBJ1-1, with D perhaps matching TRBD1 (5 bases). CDR1 and CDR2 (germline): LNHDA, SQIVND (reference sequence). The CDR3 is 10 amino acids. With 7 bases removed from V and 7 bases from J, the gap between germline ends came to 7 bases.

This clone was found once. The CDR3 region has the DNA TGTGCCAGCAGCCTGGGGGGGACCAACTATGGCTACACCTTC. Its protein is CASSLGGTNYGYTF. This chain uses TRBV7-9 with TRBJ1-2, with D tentatively TRBD1 (5 bases). The CDR3 loop spans 14 amino acids. Trimming took off 5 bases at V and 2 bases at J, with 12 bases between the two ends. The V gene's germline CDR1 is SEHNR and CDR2 FQNEAQ (reference sequence).

The genes are TRBV15 and TRBJ2-4, with a tentative D call TRBD1 (6 bases). The CDR3 has 15 amino acids. Germline CDR1 LNHNV, CDR2 YYDKDF (reference sequence). Between the trimmed V and J ends, which lost 3 bases and 0 bases, there was a span of 9 bases. CDR3 amino acids: CATSRTGVAKNIQYF. The CDR3 DNA reads TGTGCCACCAGCAGGACAGGAGTAGCCAAAAACATTCAGTACTTC. The full variable domain, in which reference TRBV15 and TRBJ2-4 provide the parts outside the CDR3, is DAMVIQNPRYQVTQFGKPVTLSCSQTLNHNVMYWYQQKSSQAPKLLFHYYDKDFNNEADTPDNFQSRRPNTSFCFLDIRSPGLGDTAMYLCATSRTGVAKNIQYFGAGTRLSVL.

The chain uses TRBV14 and TRBJ2-3, with 8 bases fitting TRBD2. Trimming cost V 4 bases and J 4 bases; bases outside gene matches: 7. CDR3 length equals 15 residues. Germline V gene lookup returns CDR1 SGHDN and CDR2 FVKESK. The CDR3 DNA follows: TGTGCCAGCAGCCTAAGAACAGCGGGAGCAGATACGCAGTATTTT. The encoded protein is CASSLRTAGADTQYF.

J is TRBJ2-5 and V is TRBV19; D is perhaps TRBD2 (5 bases). V gave up 5 bases and J gave up 5 bases, with 12 bases separating them. The germline V gene encodes CDR1 LNHDA and CDR2 SQIVND (reference sequence). The CDR3 is 13 residues long. The CDR3 DNA follows: TGTGCCAGTAGTTCGGACGGGGAGGAGACCCAGTACTTC. Residues: CASSSDGEETQYF. The whole variable domain, filled in from reference TRBV19 and TRBJ2-5, reads DGGITQSPKYLFRKEGQNVTLSCEQNLNHDAMYWYRQDPGQGLRLIYYSQIVNDFQKGDIAEGYSVSREKKESFPLTVTSAQKNPTAFYLCASSSDGEETQYFGPGTRLLVL.